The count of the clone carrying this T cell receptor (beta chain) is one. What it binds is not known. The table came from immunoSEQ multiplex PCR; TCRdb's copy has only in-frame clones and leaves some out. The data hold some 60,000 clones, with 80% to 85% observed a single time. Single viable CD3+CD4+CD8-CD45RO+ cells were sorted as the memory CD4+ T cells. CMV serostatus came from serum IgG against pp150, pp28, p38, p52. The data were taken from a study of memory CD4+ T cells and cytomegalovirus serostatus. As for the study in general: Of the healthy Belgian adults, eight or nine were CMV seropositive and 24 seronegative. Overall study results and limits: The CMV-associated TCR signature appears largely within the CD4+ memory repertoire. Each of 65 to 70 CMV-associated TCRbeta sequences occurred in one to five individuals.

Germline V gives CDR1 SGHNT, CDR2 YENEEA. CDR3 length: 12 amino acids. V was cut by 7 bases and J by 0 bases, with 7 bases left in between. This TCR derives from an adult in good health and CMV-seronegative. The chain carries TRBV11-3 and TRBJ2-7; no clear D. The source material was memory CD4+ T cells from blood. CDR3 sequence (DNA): TGTGCCAGCAAGGGCATCTCCTACGAGCAGTACTTC. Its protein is CASKGISYEQYF.